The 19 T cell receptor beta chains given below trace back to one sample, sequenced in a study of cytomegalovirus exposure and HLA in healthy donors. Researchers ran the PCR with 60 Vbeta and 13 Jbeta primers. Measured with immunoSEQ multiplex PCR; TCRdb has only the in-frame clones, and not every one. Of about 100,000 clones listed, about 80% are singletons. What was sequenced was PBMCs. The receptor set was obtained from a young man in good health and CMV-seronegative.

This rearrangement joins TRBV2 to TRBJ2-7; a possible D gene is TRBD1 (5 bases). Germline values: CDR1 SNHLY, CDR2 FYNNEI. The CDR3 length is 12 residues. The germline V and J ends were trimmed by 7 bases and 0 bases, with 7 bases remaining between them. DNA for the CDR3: TGTGCCAGCAAGGACAACTCCTACGAGCAGTACTTC. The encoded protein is CASKDNSYEQYF.

CDR3 amino acids: CASRPGQLMNTEAFF. CDR3 bases: TGTGCCAGCAGGCCGGGACAGTTAATGAACACTGAAGCTTTCTTT. The V and J genes are TRBV5-4 and TRBJ1-1, with TRBD1 identical over 7 bases. Germline values: CDR1 SGHNT, CDR2 YYREEE (reference sequence). The CDR3 sequence is 15 residues long. The ends lost 5 bases at V and 0 bases at J; junction bases unmatched: 7.

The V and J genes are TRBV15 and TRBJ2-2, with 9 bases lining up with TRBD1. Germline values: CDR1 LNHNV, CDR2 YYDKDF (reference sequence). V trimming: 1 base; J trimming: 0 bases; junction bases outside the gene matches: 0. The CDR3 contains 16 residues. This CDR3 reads CATSRGTGANTGELFF. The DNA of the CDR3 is TGTGCCACCAGCAGAGGGACAGGGGCGAACACCGGGGAGCTGTTTTTT.

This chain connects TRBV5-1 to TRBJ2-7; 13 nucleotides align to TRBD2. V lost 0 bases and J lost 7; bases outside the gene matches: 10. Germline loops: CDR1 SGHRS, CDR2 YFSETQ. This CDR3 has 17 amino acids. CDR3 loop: CASSLDGLAGVPGEQYF. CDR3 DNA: TGCGCCAGCAGCTTGGATGGACTAGCGGGAGTGCCGGGGGAGCAGTACTTC.

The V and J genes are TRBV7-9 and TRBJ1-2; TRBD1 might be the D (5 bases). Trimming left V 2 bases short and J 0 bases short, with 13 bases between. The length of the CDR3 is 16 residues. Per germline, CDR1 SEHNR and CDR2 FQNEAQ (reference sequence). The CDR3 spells CASSLPSQGSNYGYTF. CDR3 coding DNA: TGTGCCAGCAGCTTACCCTCGCAGGGCTCTAACTATGGCTACACCTTC. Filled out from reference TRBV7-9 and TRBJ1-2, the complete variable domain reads DTGVSQNPRHKITKRGQNVTFRCDPISEHNRLYWYRQTLGQGPEFLTYFQNEAQLEKSRLLSDRFSAERPKGSFSTLEIQRTEQGDSAMYLCASSLPSQGSNYGYTFGSGTRLTVV.

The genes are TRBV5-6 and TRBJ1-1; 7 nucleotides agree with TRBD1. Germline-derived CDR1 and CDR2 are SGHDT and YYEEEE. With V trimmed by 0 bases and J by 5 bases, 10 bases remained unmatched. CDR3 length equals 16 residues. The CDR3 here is CASSLEGQILNTEAFF. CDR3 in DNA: TGTGCCAGCAGCTTGGAGGGACAGATTCTCAATACTGAAGCTTTCTTT.

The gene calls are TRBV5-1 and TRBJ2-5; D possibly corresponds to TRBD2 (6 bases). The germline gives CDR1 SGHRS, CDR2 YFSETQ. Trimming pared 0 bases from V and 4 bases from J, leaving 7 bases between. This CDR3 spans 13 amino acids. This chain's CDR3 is CASSLGRGETQYF. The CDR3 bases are TGCGCCAGCAGCTTGGGGAGGGGAGAGACCCAGTACTTC.

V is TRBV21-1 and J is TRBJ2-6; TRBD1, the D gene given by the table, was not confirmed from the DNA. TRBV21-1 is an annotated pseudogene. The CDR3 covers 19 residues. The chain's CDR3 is CASSKGCRQGVSGANVLTF. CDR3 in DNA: TGTGCCAGCAGCAAAGGTTGTCGGCAGGGGGTCAGTGGGGCCAACGTCCTGACTTTC.

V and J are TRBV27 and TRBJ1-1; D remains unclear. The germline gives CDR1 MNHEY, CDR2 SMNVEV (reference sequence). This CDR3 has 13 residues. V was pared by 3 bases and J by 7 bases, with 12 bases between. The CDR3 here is CASSLSFSREAFF. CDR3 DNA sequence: TGTGCCAGCAGTTTGTCTTTTTCGCGTGAAGCTTTCTTT.

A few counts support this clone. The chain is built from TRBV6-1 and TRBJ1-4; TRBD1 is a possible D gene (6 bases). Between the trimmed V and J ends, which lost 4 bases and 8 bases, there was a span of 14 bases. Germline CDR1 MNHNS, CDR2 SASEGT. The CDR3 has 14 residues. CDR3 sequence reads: CASSGGEGGEKLFF. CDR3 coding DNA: TGTGCCAGCAGTGGGGGGGAGGGGGGCGAAAAACTGTTTTTT.

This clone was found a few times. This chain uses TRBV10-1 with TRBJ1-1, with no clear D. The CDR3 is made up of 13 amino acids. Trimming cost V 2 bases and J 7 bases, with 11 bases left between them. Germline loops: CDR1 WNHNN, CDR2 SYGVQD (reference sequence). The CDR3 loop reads CASSEGLKDEAFF. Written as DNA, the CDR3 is TGCGCCAGCAGTGAGGGACTGAAAGATGAAGCTTTCTTT.

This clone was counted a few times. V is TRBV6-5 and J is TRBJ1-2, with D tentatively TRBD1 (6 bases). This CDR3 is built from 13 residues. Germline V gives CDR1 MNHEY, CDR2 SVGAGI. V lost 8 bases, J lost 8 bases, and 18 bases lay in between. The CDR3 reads CASGTRGHGGYTF. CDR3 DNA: TGTGCCAGCGGGACGAGGGGACACGGCGGCTACACCTTC.

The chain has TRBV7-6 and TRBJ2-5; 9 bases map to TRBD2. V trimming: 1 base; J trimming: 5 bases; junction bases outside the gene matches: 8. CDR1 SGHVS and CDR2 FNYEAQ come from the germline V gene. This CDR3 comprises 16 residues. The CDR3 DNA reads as TGTGCCAGCAGCTTAGGGGCTAGCGGGGCGCTTGAGACCCAGTACTTC. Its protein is CASSLGASGALETQYF.

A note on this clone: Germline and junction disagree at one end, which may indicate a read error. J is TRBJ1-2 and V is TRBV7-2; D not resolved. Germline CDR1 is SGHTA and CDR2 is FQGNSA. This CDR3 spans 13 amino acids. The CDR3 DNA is TGTGCCAGCAGCCTAGCGGTGAGCTATGGCTACACCTTC. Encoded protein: CASSLAVSYGYTF.

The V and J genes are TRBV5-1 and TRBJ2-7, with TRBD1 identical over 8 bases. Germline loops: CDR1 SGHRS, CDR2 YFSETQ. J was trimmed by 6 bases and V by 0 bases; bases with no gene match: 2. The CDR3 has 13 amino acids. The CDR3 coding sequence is TGCGCCAGCAGCTTGGGACAGGGGATCGAGCAGTACTTC. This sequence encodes CASSLGQGIEQYF. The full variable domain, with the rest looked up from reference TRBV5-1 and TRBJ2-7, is KAGVTQTPRYLIKTRGQQVTLSCSPISGHRSVSWYQQTPGQGLQFLFEYFSETQRNKGNFPGRFSGRQFSNSRSEMNVSTLELGDSALYLCASSLGQGIEQYFGPGTRLTVT.

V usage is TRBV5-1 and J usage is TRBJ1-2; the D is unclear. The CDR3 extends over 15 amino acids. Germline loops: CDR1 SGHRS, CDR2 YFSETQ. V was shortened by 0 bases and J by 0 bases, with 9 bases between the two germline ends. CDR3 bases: TGCGCCAGCAGCTTGGGTAGCATAGCTAACTATGGCTACACCTTC. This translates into CASSLGSIANYGYTF.

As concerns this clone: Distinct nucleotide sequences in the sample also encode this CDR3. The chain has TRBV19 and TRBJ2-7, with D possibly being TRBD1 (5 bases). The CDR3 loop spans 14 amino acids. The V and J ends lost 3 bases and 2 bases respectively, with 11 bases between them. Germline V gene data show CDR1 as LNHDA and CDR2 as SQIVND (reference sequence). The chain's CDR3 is CASSIGTGTYEQYF. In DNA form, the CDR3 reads TGTGCCAGTAGTATCGGCACAGGAACCTACGAGCAGTACTTC.

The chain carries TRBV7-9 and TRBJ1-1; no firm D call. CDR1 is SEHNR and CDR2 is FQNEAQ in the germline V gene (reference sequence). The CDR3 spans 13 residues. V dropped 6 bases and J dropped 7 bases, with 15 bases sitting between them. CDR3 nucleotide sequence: TGTGCCAGCAGTTCCGTGACTTTGGGTGAAGCTTTCTTT. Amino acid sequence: CASSSVTLGEAFF.

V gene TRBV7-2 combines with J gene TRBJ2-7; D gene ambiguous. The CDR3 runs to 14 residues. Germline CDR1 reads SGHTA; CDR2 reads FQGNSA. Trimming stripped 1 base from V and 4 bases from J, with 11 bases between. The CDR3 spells CASSLGAASYEQYF. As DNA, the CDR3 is TGTGCCAGCAGCTTAGGGGCAGCTTCTTACGAGCAGTACTTC.